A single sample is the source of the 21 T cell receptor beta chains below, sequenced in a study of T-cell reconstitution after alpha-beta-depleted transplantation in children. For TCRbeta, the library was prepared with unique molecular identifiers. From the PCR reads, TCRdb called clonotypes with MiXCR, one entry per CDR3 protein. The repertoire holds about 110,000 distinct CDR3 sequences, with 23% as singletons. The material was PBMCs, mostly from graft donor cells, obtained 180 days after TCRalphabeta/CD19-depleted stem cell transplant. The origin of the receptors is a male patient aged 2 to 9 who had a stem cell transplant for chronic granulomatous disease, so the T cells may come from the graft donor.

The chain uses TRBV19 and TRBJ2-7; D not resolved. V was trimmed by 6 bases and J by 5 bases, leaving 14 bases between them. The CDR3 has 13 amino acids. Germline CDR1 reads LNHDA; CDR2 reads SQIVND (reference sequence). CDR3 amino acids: CASSLRSSNEQYF. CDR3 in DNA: TGTGCCAGTAGCCTTAGAAGTTCTAACGAGCAGTACTTC.

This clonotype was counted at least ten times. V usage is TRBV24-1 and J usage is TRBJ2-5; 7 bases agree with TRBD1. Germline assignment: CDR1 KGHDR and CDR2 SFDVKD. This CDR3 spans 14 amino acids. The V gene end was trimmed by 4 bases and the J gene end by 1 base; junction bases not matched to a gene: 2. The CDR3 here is CATSERTGQETQYF. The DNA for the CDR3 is TGTGCCACCAGTGAGCGGACAGGCCAAGAGACCCAGTACTTC.

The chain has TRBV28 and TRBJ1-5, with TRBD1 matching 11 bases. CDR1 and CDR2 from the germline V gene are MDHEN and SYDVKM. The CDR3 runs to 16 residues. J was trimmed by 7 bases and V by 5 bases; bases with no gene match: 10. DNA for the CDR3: TGTGCCAGCAGTCTGGACAGGGGGCCCATCGGGCAGCCCCAGCATTTT. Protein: CASSLDRGPIGQPQHF.

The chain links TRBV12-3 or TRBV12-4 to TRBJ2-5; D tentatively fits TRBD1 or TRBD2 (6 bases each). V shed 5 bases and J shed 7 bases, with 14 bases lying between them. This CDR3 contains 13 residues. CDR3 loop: CASSARGGSTQYF. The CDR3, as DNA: TGTGCCAGCAGTGCCCGAGGGGGGTCGACCCAGTACTTC.

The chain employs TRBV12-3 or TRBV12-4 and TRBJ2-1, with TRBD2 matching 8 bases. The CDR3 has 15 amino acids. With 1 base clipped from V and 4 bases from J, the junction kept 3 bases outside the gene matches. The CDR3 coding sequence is TGTGCCAGCAGTTTAGGAGCGGGAGTGTACAATGAGCAGTTCTTC. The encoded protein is CASSLGAGVYNEQFF.

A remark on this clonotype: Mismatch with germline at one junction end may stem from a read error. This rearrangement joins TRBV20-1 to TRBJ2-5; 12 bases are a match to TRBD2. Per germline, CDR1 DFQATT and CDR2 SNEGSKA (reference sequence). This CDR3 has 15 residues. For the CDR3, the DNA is TGCAGTGCGGGACGACTAGCGGGAGACCAGGAGACCCAGTACTTC. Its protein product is CSAGRLAGDQETQYF.

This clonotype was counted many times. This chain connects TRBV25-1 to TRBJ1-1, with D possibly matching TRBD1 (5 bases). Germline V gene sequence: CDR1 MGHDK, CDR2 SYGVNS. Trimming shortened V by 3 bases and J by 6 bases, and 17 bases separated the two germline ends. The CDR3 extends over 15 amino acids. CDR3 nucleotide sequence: TGTGCCAGCAGTGAGCCGGGGGTGGACGGGGCTGAAGCTTTCTTT. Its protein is CASSEPGVDGAEAFF.

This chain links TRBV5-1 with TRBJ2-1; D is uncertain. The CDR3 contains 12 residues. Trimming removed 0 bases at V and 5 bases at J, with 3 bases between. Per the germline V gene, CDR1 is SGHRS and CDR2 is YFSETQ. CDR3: CASSLGDNEQFF. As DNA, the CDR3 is TGCGCCAGCAGCTTGGGTGACAATGAGCAGTTCTTC.

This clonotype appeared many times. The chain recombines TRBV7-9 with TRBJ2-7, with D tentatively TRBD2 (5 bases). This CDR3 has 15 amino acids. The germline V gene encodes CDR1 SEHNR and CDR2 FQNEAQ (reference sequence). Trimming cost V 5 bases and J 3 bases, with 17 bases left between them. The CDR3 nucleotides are TGTGCCAGCAGCCCGCCTGTCGGAGGTTTCTACGAGCAGTACTTC. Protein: CASSPPVGGFYEQYF. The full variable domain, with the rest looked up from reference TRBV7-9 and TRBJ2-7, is DTGVSQNPRHKITKRGQNVTFRCDPISEHNRLYWYRQTLGQGPEFLTYFQNEAQLEKSRLLSDRFSAERPKGSFSTLEIQRTEQGDSAMYLCASSPPVGGFYEQYFGPGTRLTVT.

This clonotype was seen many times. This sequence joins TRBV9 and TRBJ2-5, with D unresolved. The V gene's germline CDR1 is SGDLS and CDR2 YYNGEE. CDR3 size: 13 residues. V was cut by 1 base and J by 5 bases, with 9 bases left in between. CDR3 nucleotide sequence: TGTGCCAGCAGCGTATCGAGTGGGGAGACCCAGTACTTC. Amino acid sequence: CASSVSSGETQYF.

CDR3: CASSLAGFPGSGANVLTF. CDR3 sequence (DNA): TGCGCCAGCAGCTTGGCTGGCTTCCCGGGCTCTGGGGCCAACGTCCTGACTTTC. The J gene is TRBJ2-6, the V gene TRBV5-1; D unresolved. Per germline, CDR1 SGHRS and CDR2 YFSETQ. The CDR3 length is 18 residues. The V end lost 0 bases, the J end lost 0 bases, and 13 bases lay between the germline ends.

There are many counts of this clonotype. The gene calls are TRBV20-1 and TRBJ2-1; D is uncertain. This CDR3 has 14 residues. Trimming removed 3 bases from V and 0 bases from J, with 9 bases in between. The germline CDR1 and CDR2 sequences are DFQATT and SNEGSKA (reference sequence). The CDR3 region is CSASFRSSYNEQFF. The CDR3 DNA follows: TGCAGTGCTAGTTTTCGTTCCTCCTACAATGAGCAGTTCTTC.

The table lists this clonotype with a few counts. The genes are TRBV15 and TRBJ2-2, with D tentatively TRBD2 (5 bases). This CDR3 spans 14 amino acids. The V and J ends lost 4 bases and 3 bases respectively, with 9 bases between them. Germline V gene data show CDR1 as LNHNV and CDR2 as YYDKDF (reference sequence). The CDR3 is CATSTTGYTGELFF. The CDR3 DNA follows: TGTGCCACCAGCACGACGGGATACACCGGGGAGCTGTTTTTT.

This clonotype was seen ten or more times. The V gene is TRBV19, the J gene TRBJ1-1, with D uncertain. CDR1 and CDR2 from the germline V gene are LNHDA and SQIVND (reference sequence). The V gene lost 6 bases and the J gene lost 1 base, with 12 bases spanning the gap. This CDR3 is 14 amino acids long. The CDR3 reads CASRYHVSNTEAFF. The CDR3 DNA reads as TGTGCCAGTAGATATCACGTTTCGAACACTGAAGCTTTCTTT.

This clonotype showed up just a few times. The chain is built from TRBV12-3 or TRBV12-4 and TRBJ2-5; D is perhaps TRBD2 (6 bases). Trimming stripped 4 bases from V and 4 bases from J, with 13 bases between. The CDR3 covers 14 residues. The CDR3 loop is CASSWDLELETQYF. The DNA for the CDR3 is TGTGCCAGCAGTTGGGACTTAGAGCTAGAGACCCAGTACTTC.

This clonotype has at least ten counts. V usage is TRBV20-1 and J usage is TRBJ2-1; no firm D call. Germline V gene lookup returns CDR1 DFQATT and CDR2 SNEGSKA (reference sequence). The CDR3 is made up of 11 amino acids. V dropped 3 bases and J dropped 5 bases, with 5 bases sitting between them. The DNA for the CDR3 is TGCAGTGCTAGGTATAACAATGAGCAGTTCTTC. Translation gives CSARYNNEQFF.

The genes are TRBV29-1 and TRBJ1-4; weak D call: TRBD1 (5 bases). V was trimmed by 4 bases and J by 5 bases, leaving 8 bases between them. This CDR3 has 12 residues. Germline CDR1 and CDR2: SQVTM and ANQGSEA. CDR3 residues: CSVGGGNEKLFF. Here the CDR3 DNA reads TGCAGCGTTGGGGGGGGGAATGAAAAACTGTTTTTT.

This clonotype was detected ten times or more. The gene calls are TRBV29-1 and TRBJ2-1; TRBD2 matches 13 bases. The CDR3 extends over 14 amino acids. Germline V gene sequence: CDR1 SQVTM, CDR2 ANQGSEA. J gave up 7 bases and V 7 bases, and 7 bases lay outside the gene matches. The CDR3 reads CSDRTSGRTNEQFF. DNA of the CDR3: TGCAGCGACCGGACTAGCGGGAGAACGAATGAGCAGTTCTTC.

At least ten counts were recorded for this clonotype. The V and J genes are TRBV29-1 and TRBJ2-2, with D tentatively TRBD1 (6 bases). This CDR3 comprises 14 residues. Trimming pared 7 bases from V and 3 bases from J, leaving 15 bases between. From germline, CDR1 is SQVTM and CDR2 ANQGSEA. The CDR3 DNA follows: TGCAGCGGTAAAACAGGGTTGGACACCGGGGAGCTGTTTTTT. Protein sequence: CSGKTGLDTGELFF.

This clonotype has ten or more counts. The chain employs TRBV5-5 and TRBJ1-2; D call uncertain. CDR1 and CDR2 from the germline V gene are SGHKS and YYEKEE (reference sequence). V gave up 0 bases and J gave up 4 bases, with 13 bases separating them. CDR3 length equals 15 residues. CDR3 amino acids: CASSLVFDQSYGYTF. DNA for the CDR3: TGTGCCAGCAGCTTGGTGTTTGACCAGTCCTATGGCTACACCTTC.

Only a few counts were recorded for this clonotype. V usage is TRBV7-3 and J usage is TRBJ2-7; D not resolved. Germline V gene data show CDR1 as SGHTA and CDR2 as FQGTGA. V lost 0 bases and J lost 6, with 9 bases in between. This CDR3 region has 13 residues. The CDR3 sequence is CASSLTGPSEQYF. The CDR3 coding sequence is TGTGCCAGCAGCTTAACTGGCCCTTCCGAGCAGTACTTC.